This T cell receptor beta chain is from a study of beta chain features in type 1 diabetes. This clone occurred a few times. What it binds is not known. CDR3 size: 12 residues. The V and J ends lost 2 bases and 9 bases respectively, with 7 bases between them. CDR1 and CDR2 (germline): MNHEY, SVGAGI. Populations obtained by sorting all exceeded 95% purity. The entirety of the isolated RNA underwent reverse transcription, so expressed TCRB transcripts were sequenced. Method: immunoSEQ multiplex PCR; TCRdb's copy keeps in-frame clones and lacks some. Seen here are 970,000 or so clones, about a sixth observed once, and the top ten hold around 0.02%. Points from the study as a whole: Here, the possible influence of HLA type (on TCRB rearrangement) remained unresolved.

Sequencing was carried out using naive CD4+ T cells from blood. The clonotype originates from a woman aged 18-29 years in good health. The genes are TRBV6-5 and TRBJ2-2, with D unresolved. CDR3 sequence (DNA): TGTGCCAGCAGTTACGAGCTCCGGGAGCTGTTTTTT. Encoded protein: CASSYELRELFF.